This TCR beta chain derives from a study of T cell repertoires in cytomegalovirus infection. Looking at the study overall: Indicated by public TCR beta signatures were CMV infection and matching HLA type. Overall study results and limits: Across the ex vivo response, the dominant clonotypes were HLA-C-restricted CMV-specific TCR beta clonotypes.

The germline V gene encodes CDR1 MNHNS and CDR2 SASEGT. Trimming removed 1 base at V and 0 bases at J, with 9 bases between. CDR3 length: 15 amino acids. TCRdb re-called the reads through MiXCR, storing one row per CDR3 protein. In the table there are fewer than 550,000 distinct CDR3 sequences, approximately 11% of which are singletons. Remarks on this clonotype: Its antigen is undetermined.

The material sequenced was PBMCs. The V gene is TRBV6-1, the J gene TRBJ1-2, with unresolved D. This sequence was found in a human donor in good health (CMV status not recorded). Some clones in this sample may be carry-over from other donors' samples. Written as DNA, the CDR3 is TGTGCCAGCAGTGAAGAAGGGTACGCTAACTATGGCTACACCTTC. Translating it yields CASSEEGYANYGYTF.